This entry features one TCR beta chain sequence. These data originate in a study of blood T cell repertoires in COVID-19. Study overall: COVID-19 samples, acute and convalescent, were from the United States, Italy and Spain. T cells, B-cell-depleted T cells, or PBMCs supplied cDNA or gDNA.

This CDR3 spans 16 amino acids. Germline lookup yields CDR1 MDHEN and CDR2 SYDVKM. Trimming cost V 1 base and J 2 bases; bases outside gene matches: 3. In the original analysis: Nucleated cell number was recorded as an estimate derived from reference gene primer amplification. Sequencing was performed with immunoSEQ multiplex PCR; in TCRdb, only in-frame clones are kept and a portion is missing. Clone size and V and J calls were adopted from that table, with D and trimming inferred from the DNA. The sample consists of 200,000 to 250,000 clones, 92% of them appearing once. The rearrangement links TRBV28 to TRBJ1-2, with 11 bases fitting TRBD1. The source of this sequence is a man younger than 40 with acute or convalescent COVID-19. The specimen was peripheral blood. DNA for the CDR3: TGTGCCAGCAGTTTATACGGACAGGGGGCGAACTATGGCTACACCTTC. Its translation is CASSLYGQGANYGYTF.